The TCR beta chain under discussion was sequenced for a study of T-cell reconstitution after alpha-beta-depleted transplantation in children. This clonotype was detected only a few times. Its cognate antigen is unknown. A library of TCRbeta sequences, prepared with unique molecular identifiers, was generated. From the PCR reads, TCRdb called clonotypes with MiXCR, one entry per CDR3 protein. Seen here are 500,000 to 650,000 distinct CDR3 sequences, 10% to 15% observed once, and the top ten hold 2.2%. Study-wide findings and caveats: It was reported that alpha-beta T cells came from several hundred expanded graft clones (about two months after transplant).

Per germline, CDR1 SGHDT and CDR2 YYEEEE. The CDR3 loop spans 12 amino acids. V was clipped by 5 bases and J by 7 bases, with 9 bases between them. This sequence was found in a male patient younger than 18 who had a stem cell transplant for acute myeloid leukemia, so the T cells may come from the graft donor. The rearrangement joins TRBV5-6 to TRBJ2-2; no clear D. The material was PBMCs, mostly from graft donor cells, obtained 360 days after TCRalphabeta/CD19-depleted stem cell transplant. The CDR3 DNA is TGTGCCAGCAGAGAACACGGCGGGGAGCTGTTTTTT. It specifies CASREHGGELFF.